The rows below give T cell receptor beta chains drawn from one sample of a study of cytotoxic CD8 clonotypes in ibrutinib-treated CLL. Repertoires were generated with immunoSEQ multiplex PCR, while TCRdb's copy carries only in-frame clones and drops some. The sample consists of 200,000 to 250,000 clones, 79% of them appearing once. The sample consisted of PBMCs, taken after 12 months of ibrutinib treatment. These receptors were taken from a human donor with chronic lymphocytic leukemia. The conserved cysteine and the conserved F or W are not part of the CDR3 here.

>TRBV5-1|TRBJ2-5
ASSLGLAGGRETQY
>TRBV7-6|TRBJ2-7
ASSLSDENEQY
>TRBV7-9|TRBJ1-1
ASSLRVAPEAF
>TRBV5-6|TRBJ1-3
ASSLVGGNTIY
>TRBV7-9|TRBJ2-7
ASSYLGDEQY
>TRBV19|TRBJ2-1
ASTPGQNNEQF
>TRBV4-1|TRBJ1-5
ASSQELIGNQPQH
>TRBV28|TRBJ2-1
ASSPGGALSYEQF
>TRBV18|TRBJ2-7
ASSPSVTPGEQY
>TRBV4-2|TRBJ2-7
ASSQRAGRNEQY
>TRBV18|TRBJ1-5
ASGQGSNQPQH
>TRBV6-5|TRBJ1-1
ASSPLGGVKSEAF
>TRBV5-1|TRBJ2-7
ASSSLNSEQY
>TRBV7-9|TRBJ2-7
ASSSTLDPYGGSYEQY
>TRBV29-1|TRBJ1-4
SVIIQGNEKLF
>TRBV4-1|TRBJ1-1
ASGGSKEVNTEAF
>TRBV20-1|TRBJ2-1
SARSVGEQF
>TRBV18|TRBJ2-1
ASSPQLAGPMDEQF
>TRBV13|TRBJ2-7
ASSSGDSYEQY
>TRBV29-1|TRBJ1-5
SVQGQDNQPQH
>TRBV5-1|TRBJ2-1
ASSLAPWTSGVNEQF
>TRBV5-1|TRBJ2-1
ASSLWTLGEQF
>TRBV5-4|TRBJ2-2
ASSSLTDRGELF
>TRBV9|TRBJ2-1
ASSGGWTSAAYNEQF
>TRBV19|TRBJ2-7
ASRLRGQEDYEQY
>TRBV18|TRBJ2-7
ASSPGSSGNLEQY
>TRBV29-1|TRBJ2-1
SVTARWFKNEQF
>TRBV7-2|TRBJ2-3
ASSPPVGTQY
>TRBV11-3|TRBJ2-1
ASSSGTSGRGSYNEQF
>TRBV19|TRBJ2-7
ASRTSGGPYEQY
>TRBV10-2|TRBJ2-7
ASSEGRKNEQY
>TRBV7-2|TRBJ2-5
ASSLSLQETQY
>TRBV28|TRBJ2-7
ASSFEGTYEQY
>TRBV18|TRBJ1-1
ASSPPNGISEAF
>TRBV5-1|TRBJ2-1
ASSLDHEQF
>TRBV7-3|TRBJ1-6
ASSLYGGLSPYNSPLH
>TRBV11-3|TRBJ1-5
ASSRRLAAAHSNQPQH
>TRBV27|TRBJ2-7
ASSFGRGKGEQY
>TRBV28|TRBJ1-2
ASRSSTAYGYT
>TRBV19|TRBJ2-2
ASSIQVPGELF
>TRBV6-5|TRBJ1-1
ASSYSLAGDAF
>TRBV7-9|TRBJ2-5
ASSIGTPNAETQY
>TRBV25-1|TRBJ1-5
ASSARGDQNQPQH
>TRBV5-1|TRBJ1-1
ASSLDRSTGVNTEAF
>TRBV28|TRBJ1-2
ASSLGGRQLDGYT